This is a list of T cell receptor beta chains from one sample in a study of regulatory T cells in long-lasting Graves disease. Each CDR3 protein gets one entry after TCRdb re-called the multiplex PCR reads with MiXCR. The sample shows a few hundred thousand distinct CDR3 sequences, over 20% of them seen only once. Source: peripheral blood mononuclear cells (PBMCs), taken when the disease was refractory, from a patient treated with antithyroid drugs. The receptor set was obtained from a female donor with Graves disease. The CDR3 runs from the conserved cysteine through the conserved F or W. Each record gives: clone size, V gene, D gene, J gene, CDR3 protein, CDR3 DNA. The D gene is left open where the match is weak. Clone size appears in some rows only: once, few, many, or a class for an expanded clone.

abundance: few; v_gene: TRBV5-6; d_gene: TRBD2; j_gene: TRBJ2-7; CDR3aa: CASSKGLADYEQYF; CDR3nt: TGTGCCAGCAGCAAGGGACTAGCGGACTACGAGCAGTACTTC
abundance: .; v_gene: TRBV20-1; d_gene: TRBD2; j_gene: TRBJ2-7; CDR3aa: CSARDLVPTSGYEQYF; CDR3nt: TGCAGTGCTAGAGATTTAGTCCCCACTAGCGGCTACGAGCAGTACTTC
abundance: many; v_gene: TRBV11-1; d_gene: .; j_gene: TRBJ2-7; CDR3aa: CASSLEKIYEQYF; CDR3nt: TGTGCCAGCAGCTTGGAGAAAATCTACGAGCAGTACTTC
abundance: .; v_gene: TRBV4-1; d_gene: TRBD1; j_gene: TRBJ2-1; CDR3aa: CASSHPRTGGSYNEQFF; CDR3nt: TGCGCCAGCAGCCATCCGAGAACAGGGGGCTCCTACAATGAGCAGTTCTTC
abundance: many; v_gene: TRBV30; d_gene: TRBD1; j_gene: TRBJ1-1; CDR3aa: CAWRYRGTEAFF; CDR3nt: TGTGCCTGGAGGTACAGGGGGACTGAAGCTTTCTTT
abundance: .; v_gene: TRBV4-1; d_gene: .; j_gene: TRBJ1-5; CDR3aa: CASSQDHRYSNQPQHF; CDR3nt: TGCGCCAGCAGCCAAGACCACCGCTATAGCAATCAGCCCCAGCATTTT
abundance: few; v_gene: TRBV11-2; d_gene: TRBD1; j_gene: TRBJ2-2; CDR3aa: CASSSGDRLTGELFF; CDR3nt: TGTGCCAGCAGCTCTGGGGACAGACTGACCGGGGAGCTGTTTTTT
abundance: .; v_gene: TRBV27; d_gene: .; j_gene: TRBJ2-3; CDR3aa: CASSSSPWGTQYF; CDR3nt: TGTGCCAGCAGTTCCTCCCCCTGGGGTACGCAGTATTTT
abundance: many; v_gene: TRBV5-1; d_gene: TRBD2; j_gene: TRBJ2-7; CDR3aa: CASSFSSVGLAEGEQYF; CDR3nt: TGCGCCAGCAGCTTTTCCTCAGTGGGACTAGCGGAGGGCGAGCAGTACTTC
abundance: .; v_gene: TRBV9; d_gene: TRBD1; j_gene: TRBJ2-5; CDR3aa: CASSTQGAIQETQYF; CDR3nt: TGTGCCAGCAGCACCCAGGGGGCGATCCAGGAGACCCAGTACTTC
abundance: .; v_gene: TRBV7-9; d_gene: .; j_gene: TRBJ2-3; CDR3aa: CASRSYASTDTQYF; CDR3nt: TGTGCCAGCAGATCTTATGCTAGCACAGATACGCAGTATTTT
abundance: few; v_gene: TRBV15; d_gene: .; j_gene: TRBJ2-2; CDR3aa: CATSSIRGNTGELFF; CDR3nt: TGTGCCACCAGCAGTATTCGGGGGAACACCGGGGAGCTGTTTTTT
abundance: many; v_gene: TRBV3-1; d_gene: .; j_gene: TRBJ1-2; CDR3aa: CASSQDVLGESGYTF; CDR3nt: TGTGCCAGCAGCCAAGATGTTCTTGGGGAAAGTGGCTACACCTTC
abundance: many; v_gene: TRBV28; d_gene: TRBD1; j_gene: TRBJ2-5; CDR3aa: CASSLRQGPPAVQEETQYF; CDR3nt: TGTGCCAGCAGTTTAAGACAGGGTCCACCGGCGGTCCAAGAAGAGACCCAGTACTTC
abundance: .; v_gene: TRBV28; d_gene: .; j_gene: TRBJ1-3; CDR3aa: CASSLAGAFEVGNTIYF; CDR3nt: TGTGCCAGCAGTCTCGCAGGGGCCTTCGAGGTTGGAAACACCATATATTTT
abundance: few; v_gene: TRBV12-3/TRBV12-4; d_gene: TRBD2; j_gene: TRBJ2-2; CDR3aa: CASSPWTSGRAGPGELFF; CDR3nt: TGTGCCAGCAGTCCCTGGACTAGCGGGAGGGCCGGTCCCGGGGAGCTGTTTTTT
abundance: many; v_gene: TRBV3-1; d_gene: TRBD2; j_gene: TRBJ2-5; CDR3aa: CASNPRLAGEETQYF; CDR3nt: TGTGCCAGCAACCCCCGACTAGCGGGAGAGGAGACCCAGTACTTC
abundance: .; v_gene: TRBV20-1; d_gene: TRBD2; j_gene: TRBJ2-7; CDR3aa: CSAGRGSAGGSEQYF; CDR3nt: TGCAGTGCTGGACGAGGGTCGGCGGGAGGTTCCGAGCAGTACTTC
abundance: few; v_gene: TRBV6-1; d_gene: .; j_gene: TRBJ1-3; CDR3aa: CASSSTGPGNTIYF; CDR3nt: TGTGCCAGCAGCTCGACAGGACCTGGAAACACCATATATTTT
abundance: few; v_gene: TRBV6-1; d_gene: .; j_gene: TRBJ2-2; CDR3aa: CASRLAITGELFF; CDR3nt: TGTGCCAGCAGACTAGCTATAACCGGGGAGCTGTTTTTT
abundance: many; v_gene: TRBV20-1; d_gene: TRBD2; j_gene: TRBJ2-7; CDR3aa: CSARKRDYEQYF; CDR3nt: TGCAGTGCTAGAAAGCGGGACTACGAGCAGTACTTC
abundance: .; v_gene: TRBV6-1; d_gene: .; j_gene: TRBJ2-6; CDR3aa: CASSFRNSGANVLTF; CDR3nt: TGTGCCAGCAGCTTTCGGAACTCTGGGGCCAACGTCCTGACTTTC
abundance: many; v_gene: TRBV10-3; d_gene: TRBD1; j_gene: TRBJ1-2; CDR3aa: CAISETDRGGYTF; CDR3nt: TGTGCCATCAGTGAGACGGACAGGGGAGGCTACACCTTC
abundance: many; v_gene: TRBV28; d_gene: .; j_gene: TRBJ2-7; CDR3aa: CASSFKPRLYEQYF; CDR3nt: TGTGCCAGCAGTTTTAAGCCGCGGCTCTACGAGCAGTACTTC
abundance: .; v_gene: TRBV28; d_gene: .; j_gene: TRBJ2-3; CDR3aa: CASSETGPKPQYF; CDR3nt: TGTGCCAGCTCAGAGACAGGACCGAAACCCCAGTATTTT
abundance: few; v_gene: TRBV30; d_gene: .; j_gene: TRBJ2-5; CDR3aa: CAWSVNRGETQYF; CDR3nt: TGTGCCTGGAGTGTAAACAGAGGAGAGACCCAGTACTTC
abundance: few; v_gene: TRBV11-2; d_gene: .; j_gene: TRBJ2-7; CDR3aa: CASSGGTSGEQYF; CDR3nt: TGTGCCAGCAGCGGAGGGACTTCCGGCGAGCAGTACTTC
abundance: many; v_gene: TRBV28; d_gene: .; j_gene: TRBJ1-5; CDR3aa: CASSTGTTGGQPQHF; CDR3nt: TGTGCCAGCAGTACCGGGACAACCGGGGGCCAGCCCCAGCATTTT
abundance: .; v_gene: TRBV28; d_gene: .; j_gene: TRBJ2-3; CDR3aa: CASSRYDRSTDTQYF; CDR3nt: TGTGCCAGCAGTCGATACGACCGAAGCACAGATACGCAGTATTTT
abundance: few; v_gene: TRBV10-3; d_gene: .; j_gene: TRBJ1-1; CDR3aa: CAIATSMNTEAFF; CDR3nt: TGTGCCATCGCAACAAGTATGAACACTGAAGCTTTCTTT
abundance: many; v_gene: TRBV27; d_gene: TRBD1; j_gene: TRBJ2-7; CDR3aa: CASRRGQFYEQYF; CDR3nt: TGTGCCAGCAGACGGGGACAGTTCTACGAGCAGTACTTC
abundance: many; v_gene: TRBV28; d_gene: TRBD1; j_gene: TRBJ2-7; CDR3aa: CASSPRGLSSYEQYF; CDR3nt: TGTGCCAGCAGTCCCAGGGGGCTCAGCTCCTACGAGCAGTACTTC
abundance: .; v_gene: TRBV3-1; d_gene: .; j_gene: TRBJ2-7; CDR3aa: CASSQGPGYCEQYF; CDR3nt: TGTGCCAGCAGCCAAGGCCCGGGATACTGCGAGCAGTACTTC
abundance: once; v_gene: TRBV29-1; d_gene: TRBD1; j_gene: TRBJ1-3; CDR3aa: CSVEEMGQPGNTIYF; CDR3nt: TGCAGCGTTGAAGAAATGGGACAGCCTGGAAACACCATATATTTT
abundance: many; v_gene: TRBV6-1; d_gene: TRBD1; j_gene: TRBJ1-5; CDR3aa: CASSATGGGTYSNQPQHF; CDR3nt: TGTGCCAGCAGTGCAACAGGGGGGGGCACATATAGCAATCAGCCCCAGCATTTT
abundance: many; v_gene: TRBV6-1; d_gene: .; j_gene: TRBJ2-2; CDR3aa: CASSDGDVSGELFF; CDR3nt: TGTGCCAGCAGTGACGGGGACGTCTCCGGGGAGCTGTTTTTT
abundance: .; v_gene: TRBV28; d_gene: TRBD2; j_gene: TRBJ2-7; CDR3aa: CASGAGRGDEQYF; CDR3nt: TGTGCCAGCGGGGCAGGGCGGGGGGACGAGCAGTACTTC
abundance: few; v_gene: TRBV5-1; d_gene: .; j_gene: TRBJ1-1; CDR3aa: CASSLRGMDTEAFF; CDR3nt: TGCGCCAGCAGCTTGCGGGGGATGGACACTGAAGCTTTCTTT
abundance: few; v_gene: TRBV12-3/TRBV12-4; d_gene: .; j_gene: TRBJ1-6; CDR3aa: CASSLALAGGSYNSPLHF; CDR3nt: TGTGCCAGCAGTTTAGCGTTGGCGGGCGGCTCCTATAATTCACCCCTCCACTTT
abundance: .; v_gene: TRBV12-3/TRBV12-4; d_gene: .; j_gene: TRBJ2-7; CDR3aa: CASTPRWWDEQYF; CDR3nt: TGTGCCAGCACCCCCCGGTGGTGGGACGAGCAGTACTTC